The 3 T cell receptor beta chains below come from one sample, sequenced in a study of CD8+ T cells in alopecia areata. RNA, once extracted, was reverse transcribed into cDNA for use as the sequencing template. This table comes from immunoSEQ multiplex PCR, and its TCRdb copy is limited to in-frame clones, with some not included. Of some 130,000 clones detected, roughly 50% appear once; the ten largest clones hold around 20%. The starting material was CD8+ T cells sorted from blood, obtained at week 0. These TCRs come from a human donor with alopecia areata.

The rearrangement joins TRBV30 to TRBJ1-5; the D gene is possibly TRBD1 (6 bases). V dropped 6 bases and J dropped 0 bases, with 12 bases sitting between them. Germline loops: CDR1 GTSNPN, CDR2 SVGIG (reference sequence). CDR3 length: 14 residues. This CDR3 is CACRGAASNQPQHF. CDR3 coding DNA: TGTGCCTGCAGGGGCGCCGCTAGCAATCAGCCCCAGCATTTT.

The rearrangement links TRBV2 to TRBJ2-4; 8 positions match TRBD1. CDR1 is SNHLY, CDR2 FYNNEI, per germline. The CDR3 is made up of 14 amino acids. The trim removed 6 bases at V and 7 bases at J, leaving 8 bases unmatched. The CDR3 loop reads CASRQQGGWNIQYF. For the CDR3, the DNA is TGTGCCAGCAGACAACAGGGGGGATGGAACATTCAGTACTTC.

As for this clone: Possible read error: a much larger clone is one base away. V gene TRBV6-4 combines with J gene TRBJ2-7; TRBD2 matches 10 bases. The CDR3 extends over 18 amino acids. Germline V gives CDR1 MRHNA, CDR2 SNTAGT. The CDR3 DNA reads as TGTGACAGCAGTGACTCTAGCCTAGCGGGGGCCCTGTACTACGAGCAGTACTTC. It specifies CDSSDSSLAGALYYEQYF.